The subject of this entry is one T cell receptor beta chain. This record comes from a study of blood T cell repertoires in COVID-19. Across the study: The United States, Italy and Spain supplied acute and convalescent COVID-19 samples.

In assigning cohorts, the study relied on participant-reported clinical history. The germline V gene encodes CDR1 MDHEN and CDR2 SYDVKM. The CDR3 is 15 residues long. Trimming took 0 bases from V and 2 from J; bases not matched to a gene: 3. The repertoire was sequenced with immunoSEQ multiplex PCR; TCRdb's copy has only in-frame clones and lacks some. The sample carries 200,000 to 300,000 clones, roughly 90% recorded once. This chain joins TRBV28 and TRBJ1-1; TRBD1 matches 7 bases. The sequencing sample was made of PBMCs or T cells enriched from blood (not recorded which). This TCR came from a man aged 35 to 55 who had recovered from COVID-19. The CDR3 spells CASSLWTGRNTEAFF. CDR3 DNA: TGTGCCAGCAGTTTATGGACAGGGAGAAACACTGAAGCTTTCTTT.